The clone carrying this TCR beta chain was observed once. The antigen is not known. This sample is part of a study of shared clonotypes between healthy human individuals. Study-level findings and limits: Across subsets, estimated richness was generally greater for naive than for memory populations.

The CDR3 is 16 amino acids. CDR1 is SGHDT and CDR2 is YYEEEE in the germline V gene. With 5 bases removed from V and 4 bases from J, the gap between germline ends came to 22 bases. The data were produced by immunoSEQ multiplex PCR, yet TCRdb's version contains in-frame clones alone and is incomplete. The table lists a few million clones, approximately 90% of them singletons. The receptor comes from a man between 18 and 35 years old in good health. This chain uses TRBV5-6 with TRBJ2-7; D is possibly TRBD1 (6 bases). Source material: naive CD4+ T cells sorted from blood. This sample's subset: CD45RA+ positively selected. CDR3 region: CASRKTGSLVGYEQYF. The CDR3 DNA is TGTGCCAGCAGAAAAACAGGGTCTCTCGTTGGGTACGAGCAGTACTTC. The complete variable domain, with remaining parts taken from reference TRBV5-6 and TRBJ2-7, reads DAGVTQSPTHLIKTRGQQVTLRCSPKSGHDTVSWYQQALGQGPQFIFQYYEEEERQRGNFPDRFSGHQFPNYSSELNVNALLLGDSALYLCASRKTGSLVGYEQYFGPGTRLTVT.